This TCR beta chain was documented in a study of blood T cell repertoires in COVID-19. Study-wide background: COVID-19 samples from acute and convalescent phases originated in the United States, Italy and Spain. The analysed material was cDNA or gDNA that came from T cells, B-cell-depleted T cells, or PBMCs.

Profiled with immunoSEQ multiplex PCR; TCRdb holds only in-frame clones, not every one. Here the sample spans some 390,000 clones, approximately 89% being singletons. Germline loops: CDR1 SGHDT, CDR2 YYEEEE. Deletions cut 1 base from V and 2 bases from J, with 14 bases between. There are 16 residues in the CDR3. Enrolment of Seattle patients took place during active infection, and they were followed longitudinally. J is TRBJ2-3 and V is TRBV5-6, with a weak D call TRBD2 (5 bases). The source is a woman aged 40 to 50 with COVID-19, enrolled during active disease. The sequencing input was peripheral blood. CDR3 sequence: CASSLWLDSDTDTQYF. The CDR3 nucleotides are TGTGCCAGCAGCTTGTGGTTGGACTCCGACACAGATACGCAGTATTTT.